This is a list of T cell receptor beta chains from one sample in a study of cytotoxic CD8 clonotypes in ibrutinib-treated CLL. Profiled with immunoSEQ multiplex PCR; TCRdb holds only in-frame clones, not every one. The table has approximately 320,000 clones, roughly 70% seen once. The sample consisted of PBMCs, taken after 36 months of ibrutinib treatment. The receptor set was obtained from a human donor with chronic lymphocytic leukemia. The CDR3 runs from the conserved cysteine through the conserved F or W. The D gene is left open where the match is weak.

d_gene,v_gene,CDR3aa
NA,TRBV5-1,CASSLGGGSGEQYF
NA,TRBV7-6,CASSSELRSYEQYF
NA,TRBV10-3,CAISEPLTDTQYF
TRBD2,TRBV5-1,CASSSVFDGLAGRGEQYF
NA,TRBV6-5,CASSPTSGSRGYTF
NA,TRBV9,CASSAEGHGGAEQYF
TRBD1,TRBV9,CASSVGQGTDTQYF
NA,TRBV14,CASSQGMGNTEAFF
TRBD2,TRBV10-2,CASMLAGGLRGDTQYF
NA,TRBV5-6,CASSLGAGAEAFF
NA,TRBV13,CASSLDGQPQHF
TRBD1,TRBV19,CASSGWGQGAMSNQPQHF
NA,TRBV7-9,CASRAGGGMYFGYTF
TRBD2,TRBV4-2,CASSQELAGGYTDTQYF
TRBD2,TRBV9,CASSVGLAGENTGELFF
NA,TRBV12-5,CASGLSGKGQPQHF
NA,TRBV20-1,CSARDREKLFF
NA,TRBV4-1,CASSQIVLGVASDTQYF
TRBD2,TRBV15,CATSSSRTSSDTQYF
NA,TRBV25-1,CASSEGKYGVLAKNIQYF
NA,TRBV5-1,CASSLGGANTGELFF
NA,TRBV27,CASSLSQSTDTQYF
NA,TRBV2,CASSGVLDTQYF
TRBD2,TRBV27,CASSFTGGSSYEQYF
NA,TRBV4-1,CASSQEFAGVLYYEQYF
TRBD1,TRBV7-8,CASSPRAGQGYEQYF
NA,TRBV9,CASSVARLAAYNEQFF
NA,TRBV7-8,CASSRRETNEKLFF
NA,TRBV28,CASSLPGAKNIQYF
NA,TRBV27,CASGSRAAETQYF
NA,TRBV5-1,CASSLEGSLSSYEQYF
NA,TRBV6-5,CASSYGTPANTGELFF
TRBD2,TRBV7-6,CASSPPGGAGGTDTQYF
NA,TRBV10-3,CAISEMRTNTEAFF
NA,TRBV5-1,CASSLGTGKNSPLHF
NA,TRBV2,CASSEVSETGELFF
NA,TRBV5-6,CASSPRDRLSYGYTF
NA,TRBV19,CASSIDWAANEQYF
TRBD1,TRBV18,CASSPWTGGDEQFF
NA,TRBV9,CASRARGEGYTF
NA,TRBV5-1,CASSDGGWNSPLHF
NA,TRBV19,CASTGGPGTGELFF
TRBD1,TRBV7-9,CASSGQGDFYEQYF
TRBD1,TRBV6-1,CASRHDRDTEAFF
NA,TRBV18,CASSPVQGFGQPQHF